Presented here are 21 T cell receptor beta chains from one specimen sequenced in a study of molecular identifiers for immune sequencing clone quantification. TCRdb re-called the PCR reads through MiXCR, storing one row per CDR3 protein. The data contain about 36,000 distinct CDR3 sequences, less than 20% of them seen just once; the ten biggest clones take up roughly 7.3%. The sample comprised naive CD8+ T cells from blood, with Jurkat cell RNA spiked in. The subset here: FACS-sorted CD8+CD4-CCR7+CD45RA+ naive T cells. The receptors originated from a human donor in good health. Some libraries in this study had Jurkat cell RNA spiked in.

There are many counts of this clonotype. This sequence joins TRBV5-1 and TRBJ2-3, with TRBD2 matching over 12 bases. Germline CDR1 and CDR2: SGHRS and YFSETQ. The CDR3 extends over 16 amino acids. V lost 4 bases to trimming and J lost 6 bases; unmatched junction nucleotides: 9. The chain's CDR3 is CASSGLAGGPGDTQYF. In DNA, the CDR3 is TGCGCCAGCAGCGGGCTAGCGGGAGGGCCGGGTGATACGCAGTATTTT. Using reference TRBV5-1 and TRBJ2-3 for the parts outside the CDR3, the full variable domain is KAGVTQTPRYLIKTRGQQVTLSCSPISGHRSVSWYQQTPGQGLQFLFEYFSETQRNKGNFPGRFSGRQFSNSRSEMNVSTLELGDSALYLCASSGLAGGPGDTQYFGPGTRLTVL.

The table lists this clonotype with many counts. The CDR3: CASSHAPGQGVNIQYF. The CDR3 DNA follows: TGCGCCAGCAGCCATGCACCGGGACAGGGTGTAAACATTCAGTACTTC. This sequence joins TRBV4-3 and TRBJ2-4, with 9 positions matching TRBD1. Germline lookup yields CDR1 LGHNA and CDR2 YSLEER. The CDR3 extends over 16 amino acids. Unmatched junction bases numbered 9, after V lost 3 bases and J lost 6 bases.

This clonotype was observed many times. The chain employs TRBV27 and TRBJ2-7; 9 nucleotides line up with TRBD1. There are 13 residues in the CDR3. From germline, CDR1 is MNHEY and CDR2 SMNVEV (reference sequence). J gave up 4 bases and V 5 bases, and 3 bases lay outside the gene matches. The CDR3 DNA reads as TGTGCCAGCAGTGGGACAGGGCCGTACGAGCAGTACTTC. Protein product: CASSGTGPYEQYF.

This clonotype was seen a handful of times. The chain recombines TRBV6-2 or TRBV6-3 with TRBJ2-1; 14 bases align to TRBD2. CDR1 and CDR2 from the germline V gene are MNHEY and SVGEGT. The trim removed 5 bases at V and 3 bases at J, leaving 6 bases unmatched. This CDR3 contains 17 residues. The CDR3 region is CASSQGLAGELYNEQFF. In DNA, the CDR3 is TGTGCCAGCAGTCAGGGACTAGCGGGGGAACTCTACAATGAGCAGTTCTTC.

With regard to this clonotype: A clone one base away is much larger, so this may be a read error. V gene TRBV6-2 or TRBV6-3 combines with J gene TRBJ1-1; D gene ambiguous. The CDR3 has 13 amino acids. Germline CDR1 reads MNHEY; CDR2 reads SVGEGT. The CDR3 nucleotides read TGTGCCAGCAGAGGCAAGTCGTGGGCTGAAGTTTTCTTT. Amino acids: CASRGKSWAEVFF.

Turning to this clonotype: This may come from a read error, since a much larger clone is one base off. The rearrangement joins TRBV29-1 to TRBJ2-7; 9 bases are a match to TRBD2. Germline V gives CDR1 SQVTM, CDR2 ANQGSEA. The CDR3 contains 13 residues. The junction had 6 bases not matched to a gene; V was cut back by 6 bases and J by 3 bases. CDR3 nucleotide sequence: TGCAGCGTCGCCGGGACTAGCAACTACGAGCAGTACTTC. This sequence encodes CSVAGTSNYEQYF.

This rearrangement joins TRBV4-3 to TRBJ1-2, with 8 bases that match TRBD1. V dropped 1 base and J dropped 5; count of bases not matched to a gene: 6. This CDR3 has 15 residues. Germline V lookup: CDR1 LGHNA, CDR2 YSLEER. CDR3 in DNA: TGCGCCAGCAGCCAAGCGGACAGGGCGAGTTATGGCTACACCTTC. This sequence encodes CASSQADRASYGYTF.

The chain joins TRBV13 to TRBJ1-2; weak D call: TRBD1 (5 bases). The V gene lost 5 bases and the J gene lost 4 bases, with 11 bases spanning the gap. The length of the CDR3 is 13 residues. Germline V gene lookup returns CDR1 PRHDT and CDR2 FYEKMQ (reference sequence). The CDR3 is CASSGGTVYGYTF. As DNA, the CDR3 is TGTGCCAGCAGCGGGGGGACTGTCTATGGCTACACCTTC.

This clonotype was detected many times. The chain is built from TRBV4-2 and TRBJ2-7, with TRBD2 matching over 11 bases. Germline trimming cut 2 bases from V and 2 bases from J; bases unmatched to any gene: 5. CDR1 is LGHNA, CDR2 YNFKEQ, per germline. CDR3 length equals 16 residues. The CDR3 loop is CASSQFLAGGPYEQYF. CDR3 sequence (DNA): TGTGCCAGCAGCCAATTTTTAGCGGGAGGGCCCTACGAGCAGTACTTC.

This clonotype showed up many times. This chain uses TRBV28 with TRBJ2-2, with 7 bases identical to TRBD2. The CDR3 has 16 residues. With 2 bases clipped from V and 1 base from J, the junction kept 4 bases outside the gene matches. From germline, CDR1 is MDHEN and CDR2 SYDVKM. The CDR3 here is CASSLQASGNTGELFF. DNA for the CDR3: TGTGCCAGCAGTTTACAAGCTAGCGGGAACACCGGGGAGCTGTTTTTT. Full variable domain (rest looked up from reference TRBV28 and TRBJ2-2): DVKVTQSSRYLVKRTGEKVFLECVQDMDHENMFWYRQDPGLGLRLIYFSYDVKMKEKGDIPEGYSVSREKKERFSLILESASTNQTSMYLCASSLQASGNTGELFFGEGSRLTVL.

This clonotype was seen at least ten times. The chain combines TRBV28 with TRBJ2-5, with a possible D match to TRBD2 (5 bases). The length of the CDR3 is 15 residues. Germline V gene data show CDR1 as MDHEN and CDR2 as SYDVKM. The V gene lost 3 bases and the J gene lost 5 bases, with 16 bases spanning the gap. The DNA of the CDR3 is TGTGCCAGCAGTTTTGGAGGATCTTATTTGGAGACCCAGTACTTC. Translating it yields CASSFGGSYLETQYF.

About this clonotype: This sequence may be a read error, since a much larger clone differs from it by one base. V gene TRBV7-2 combines with J gene TRBJ2-1; no definite D call. This CDR3 has 12 amino acids. Germline CDR1 reads SGHTA; CDR2 reads FQGNSA. CDR3 sequence reads: CASSLKYNEQLF. The CDR3 DNA reads TGTGCCAGCAGCTTAAAGTACAATGAGCAGCTCTTC.

The chain joins TRBV4-3 to TRBJ1-1; tentative D call: TRBD1 (5 bases). V shed 0 bases and J shed 4 bases, with 12 bases lying between them. CDR1 is LGHNA and CDR2 is YSLEER in the germline V gene. This CDR3 contains 15 residues. The CDR3 loop is CASSQDLLGLTEAFF. The DNA of the CDR3 is TGCGCCAGCAGCCAAGATCTACTGGGGCTCACTGAAGCTTTCTTT.

This clonotype has ten or more counts. The chain employs TRBV7-3 and TRBJ2-1; 8 nucleotides align to TRBD2. The V segment lost 5 bases and the J segment 3 bases; nucleotides outside the gene matches: 9. This CDR3 contains 16 residues. In germline, CDR1 is SGHTA, CDR2 FQGTGA. CDR3 sequence: CASSPLAGPRYNEQFF. The CDR3 nucleotides read TGTGCCAGCAGCCCCTTAGCGGGACCCCGCTACAATGAGCAGTTCTTC.

Comments on this clonotype: This could be a read error, since a much larger clone is one nucleotide away. The CDR3 reads CSVSLRTERKLLF. The CDR3 DNA reads TGCAGCGTCTCTCTCAGGACGGAAAGAAAACTGTTGTTT. The chain carries TRBV29-1 and TRBJ1-4; no definite D call. CDR3 length: 13 residues. The germline CDR1 and CDR2 sequences are SQVTM and ANQGSEA.

This clonotype was seen only a few times. This chain joins TRBV27 and TRBJ2-7; 11 bases fit TRBD2. The CDR3 spans 15 residues. V lost 5 bases to trimming and J lost 2 bases; unmatched junction nucleotides: 5. CDR1 is MNHEY, CDR2 SMNVEV, per germline (reference sequence). CDR3 sequence (DNA): TGTGCCAGCAGTCCACTAGCGGGAGAAGCCTACGAGCAGTACTTC. The encoded protein is CASSPLAGEAYEQYF.

This clonotype occurred many times. The chain couples TRBV13 to TRBJ2-1; no firm D call. CDR3 size: 14 residues. Germline CDR1 PRHDT, CDR2 FYEKMQ (reference sequence). V was clipped by 2 bases and J by 5 bases, with 10 bases between them. CDR3 nucleotides: TGTGCCAGCAGCTTACCCCGCACCCACAATGAGCAGTTCTTC. This translates into CASSLPRTHNEQFF. Drawing the rest from reference TRBV13 and TRBJ2-1, the complete variable domain is AAGVIQSPRHLIKEKRETATLKCYPIPRHDTVYWYQQGPGQDPQFLISFYEKMQSDKGSIPDRFSAQQFSDYHSELNMSSLELGDSALYFCASSLPRTHNEQFFGPGTRLTVL.

At least ten counts were recorded for this clonotype. This chain uses TRBV6-2 or TRBV6-3 with TRBJ2-1; 7 bases line up with TRBD2. CDR3 length: 13 amino acids. The V and J ends lost 7 bases and 2 bases, in that order; junction bases with no gene match: 2. Germline lookup yields CDR1 MNHEY and CDR2 SVGEGT. CDR3 loop: CASKSGTYNEQFF. CDR3 nucleotide sequence: TGTGCCAGCAAAAGCGGGACCTACAATGAGCAGTTCTTC.

As regards this clonotype: Lacking the conserved final phenylalanine or tryptophan, this CDR3 likely reflects a read error. The chain carries TRBV5-1 and TRBJ2-7; the D is unclear. CDR3 length equals 11 residues. CDR1 and CDR2 from the germline V gene are SGHRS and YFSETQ. The V end lost 0 bases, the J end lost 4 bases, and 2 bases lay between the germline ends. The CDR3 reads CASSLGYEQYL. CDR3 bases: TGCGCCAGCAGCTTGGGATACGAGCAGTACCTC.

CDR3 coding DNA: TGTGCCAGCAGCTTGGAGGACAGCAATGAAGCTTTCTTT. Translating it yields CASSLEDSNEAFF. This rearrangement joins TRBV5-5 to TRBJ1-1; D possibly corresponds to TRBD1 (6 bases). Trimming cost V 0 bases and J 7 bases, with 10 bases left between them. CDR1 is SGHKS and CDR2 is YYEKEE in the germline V gene (reference sequence). This CDR3 is 13 amino acids long.

This clonotype was detected many times. The CDR3 nucleotides read TGTGCCACCAGTGATTGGGGAGCGTGGCCCCAGCATTTT. Its protein product is CATSDWGAWPQHF. The chain recombines TRBV24-1 with TRBJ1-5; D is uncertain. The V end lost 2 bases, the J end lost 9 bases, and 10 bases lay between the germline ends. This CDR3 is built from 13 residues. Germline CDR1 reads KGHDR; CDR2 reads SFDVKD.